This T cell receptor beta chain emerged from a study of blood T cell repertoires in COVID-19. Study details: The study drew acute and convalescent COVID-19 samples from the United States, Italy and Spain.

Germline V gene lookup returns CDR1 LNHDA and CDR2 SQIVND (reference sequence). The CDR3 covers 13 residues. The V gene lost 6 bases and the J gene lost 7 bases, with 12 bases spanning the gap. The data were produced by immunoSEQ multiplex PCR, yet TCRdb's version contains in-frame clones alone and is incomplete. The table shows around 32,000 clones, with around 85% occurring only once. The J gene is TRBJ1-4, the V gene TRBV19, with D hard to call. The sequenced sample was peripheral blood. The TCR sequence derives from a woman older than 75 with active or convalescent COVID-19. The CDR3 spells CASRRGSAEKLFF. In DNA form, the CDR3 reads TGTGCCAGTAGGAGAGGCTCTGCTGAAAAACTGTTTTTT.